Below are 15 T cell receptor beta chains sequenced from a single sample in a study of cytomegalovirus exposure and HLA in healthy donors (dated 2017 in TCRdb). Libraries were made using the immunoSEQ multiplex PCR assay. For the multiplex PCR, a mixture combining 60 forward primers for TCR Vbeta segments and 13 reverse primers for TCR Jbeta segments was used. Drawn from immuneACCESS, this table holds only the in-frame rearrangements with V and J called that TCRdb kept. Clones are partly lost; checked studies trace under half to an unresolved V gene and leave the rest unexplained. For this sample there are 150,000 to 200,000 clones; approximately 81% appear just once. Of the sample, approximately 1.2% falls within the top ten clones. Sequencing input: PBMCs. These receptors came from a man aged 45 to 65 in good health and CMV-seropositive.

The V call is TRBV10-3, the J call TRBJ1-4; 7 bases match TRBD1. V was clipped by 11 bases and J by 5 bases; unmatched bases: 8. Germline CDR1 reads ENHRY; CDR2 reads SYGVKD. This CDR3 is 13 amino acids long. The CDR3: CAAAPTGNEKLFF. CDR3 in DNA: TGTGCCGCTGCTCCGACAGGGAATGAAAAACTGTTTTTT.

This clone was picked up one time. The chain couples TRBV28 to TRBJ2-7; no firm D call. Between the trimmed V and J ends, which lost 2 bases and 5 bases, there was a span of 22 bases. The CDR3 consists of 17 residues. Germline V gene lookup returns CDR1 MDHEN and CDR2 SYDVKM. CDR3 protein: CASSLVPRGVLNHEQYF. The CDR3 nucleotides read TGTGCCAGCAGTTTAGTCCCACGCGGAGTGTTGAACCACGAGCAGTACTTC.

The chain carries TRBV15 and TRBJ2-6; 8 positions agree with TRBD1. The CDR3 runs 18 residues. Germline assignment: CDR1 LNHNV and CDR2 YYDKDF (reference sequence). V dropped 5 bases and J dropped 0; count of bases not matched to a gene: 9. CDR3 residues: CATSVPGGWNSGANVLTF. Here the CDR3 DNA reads TGTGCCACCAGCGTTCCAGGGGGCTGGAACTCTGGGGCCAACGTCCTGACTTTC.

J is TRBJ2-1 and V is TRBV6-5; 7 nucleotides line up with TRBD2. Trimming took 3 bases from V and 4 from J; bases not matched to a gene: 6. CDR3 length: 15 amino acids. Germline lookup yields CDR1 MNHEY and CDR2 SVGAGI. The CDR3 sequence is CASSYDGRFYNEQFF. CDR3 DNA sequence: TGTGCCAGCAGTTATGACGGGAGGTTTTACAATGAGCAGTTCTTC.

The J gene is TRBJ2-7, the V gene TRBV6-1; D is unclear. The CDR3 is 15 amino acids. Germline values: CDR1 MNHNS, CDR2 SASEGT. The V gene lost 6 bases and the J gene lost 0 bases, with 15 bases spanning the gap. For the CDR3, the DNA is TGTGCCAGCAGCCCAAGAGGCGGTGGCTCCTACGAGCAGTACTTC. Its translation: CASSPRGGGSYEQYF.

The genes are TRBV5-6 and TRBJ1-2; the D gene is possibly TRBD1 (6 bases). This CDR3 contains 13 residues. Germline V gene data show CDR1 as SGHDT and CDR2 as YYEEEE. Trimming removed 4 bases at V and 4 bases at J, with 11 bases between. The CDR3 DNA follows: TGTGCCAGCAGCCTGCCAGGGGCCTATGGCTACACCTTC. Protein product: CASSLPGAYGYTF.

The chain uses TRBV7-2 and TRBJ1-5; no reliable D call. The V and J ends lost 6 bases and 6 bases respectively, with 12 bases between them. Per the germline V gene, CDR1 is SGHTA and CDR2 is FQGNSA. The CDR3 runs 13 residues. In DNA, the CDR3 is TGTGCCAGCAGAGTCACCCGGAGTCAGCCCCAGCATTTT. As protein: CASRVTRSQPQHF. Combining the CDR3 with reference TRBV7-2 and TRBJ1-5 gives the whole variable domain GAGVSQSPSNKVTEKGKDVELRCDPISGHTALYWYRQSLGQGLEFLIYFQGNSAPDKSGLPSDRFSAERTGGSVSTLTIQRTQQEDSAVYLCASRVTRSQPQHFGDGTRLSIL.

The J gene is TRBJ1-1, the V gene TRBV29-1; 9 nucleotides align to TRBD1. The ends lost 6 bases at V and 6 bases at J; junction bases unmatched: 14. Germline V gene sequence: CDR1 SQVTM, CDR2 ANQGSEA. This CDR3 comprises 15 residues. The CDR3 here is CSVPPGQGIGAEAFF. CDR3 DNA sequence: TGCAGCGTACCGCCGGGACAGGGAATAGGCGCTGAAGCTTTCTTT.

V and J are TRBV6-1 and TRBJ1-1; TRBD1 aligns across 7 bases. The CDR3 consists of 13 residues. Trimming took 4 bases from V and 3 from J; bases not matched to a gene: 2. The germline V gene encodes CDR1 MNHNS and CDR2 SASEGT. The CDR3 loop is CASSVGGYTEAFF. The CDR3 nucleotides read TGTGCCAGCAGTGTAGGGGGCTACACTGAAGCTTTCTTT.

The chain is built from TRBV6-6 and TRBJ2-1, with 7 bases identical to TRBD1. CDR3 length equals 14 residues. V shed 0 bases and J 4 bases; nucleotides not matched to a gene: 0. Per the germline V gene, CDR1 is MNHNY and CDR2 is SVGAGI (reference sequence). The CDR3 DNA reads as TGTGCCAGCAGTTACTCGGGACAGTACAATGAGCAGTTCTTC. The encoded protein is CASSYSGQYNEQFF.

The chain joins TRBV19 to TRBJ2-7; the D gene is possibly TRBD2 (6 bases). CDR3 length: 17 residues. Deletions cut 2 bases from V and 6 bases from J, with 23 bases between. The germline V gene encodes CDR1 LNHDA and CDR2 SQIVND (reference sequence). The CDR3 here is CASSISTAREVPTEQYF. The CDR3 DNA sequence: TGTGCCAGTAGTATATCTACAGCCAGGGAGGTCCCAACCGAGCAGTACTTC.

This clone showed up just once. Written as DNA, the CDR3 is TGTGCCAGCAGCCCCTTAGGGGGCACAGATACGCAGTATTTT. Translated: CASSPLGGTDTQYF. The chain uses TRBV7-8 and TRBJ2-3, with D possibly TRBD1 on 5 matching bases. Per germline, CDR1 SGHVS and CDR2 FQNEAQ. The CDR3 has 14 amino acids. V lost 5 bases and J lost 1, with 10 bases in between.

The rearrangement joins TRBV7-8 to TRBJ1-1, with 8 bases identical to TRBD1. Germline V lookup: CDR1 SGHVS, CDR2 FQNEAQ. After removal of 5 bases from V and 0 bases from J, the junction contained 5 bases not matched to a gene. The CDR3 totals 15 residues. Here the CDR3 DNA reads TGTGCCAGCAGCCAACAGGGGGTCATGAACACTGAAGCTTTCTTT. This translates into CASSQQGVMNTEAFF.

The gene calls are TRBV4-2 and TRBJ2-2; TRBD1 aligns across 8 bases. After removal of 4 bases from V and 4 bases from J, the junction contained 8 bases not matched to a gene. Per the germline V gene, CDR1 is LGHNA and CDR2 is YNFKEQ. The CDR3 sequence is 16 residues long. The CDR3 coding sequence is TGTGCCAGCAGCCCTTTGGACAGGGAAATCACCGGGGAGCTGTTTTTT. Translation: CASSPLDREITGELFF.

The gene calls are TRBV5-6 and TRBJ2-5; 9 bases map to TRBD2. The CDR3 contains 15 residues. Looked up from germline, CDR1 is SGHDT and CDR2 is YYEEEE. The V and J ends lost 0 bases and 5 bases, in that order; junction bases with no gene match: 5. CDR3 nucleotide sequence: TGTGCCAGCAGCTTGGACGGGACTAGCTATGAGACCCAGTACTTC. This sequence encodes CASSLDGTSYETQYF.